These T cell receptor beta chains were read from a single sample in a study of T cell responses to AZD1222 COVID-19 vaccine. The data were produced by immunoSEQ multiplex PCR, yet TCRdb's version contains in-frame clones alone and is incomplete. This sample has more than 35,000 clones, with 83% found just once. Source: peripheral blood, taken on day 0 of AZD1222 vaccination. Receptor source: an adult in good health. Each CDR3 is given without its conserved first and last residue. Fields, in order: V gene, J gene, CDR3 protein.

TRBV6-5	TRBJ1-2	ASRPGTGSYGYT
TRBV12-3/TRBV12-4	TRBJ2-5	ASSLGVETQY
TRBV19	TRBJ2-7	ATTSGRVNEQY
TRBV7-2	TRBJ2-6	ASSLVSGGSGANVLT
TRBV7-9	TRBJ2-3	ASSRGLAGRTSTDTQY
TRBV10-2	TRBJ2-1	ASSEWGQGINEQF
TRBV3-1/TRBV3-2	TRBJ2-7	ASSPQGLAGAEQY
TRBV6-5	TRBJ2-6	ASSPEGSGANVLT
TRBV5-6	TRBJ2-7	ASSRGVTYEQY
TRBV12-3/TRBV12-4	TRBJ2-7	ASSFMGSGEQY
TRBV3-1/TRBV3-2	TRBJ2-3	ASSQAGPGGTDTQY
TRBV11-2	TRBJ1-1	ASSRTFRGKGTEAF
TRBV4-1	TRBJ2-1	ASSQFRLYNEQF